This TCR beta chain was recovered during a study of blood T cells in healthy people across ages. Study results and limitations: A strong correlation between TCR beta diversity and naive T cell percentage was seen. Roughly linear age-related decline in beta diversity appeared, significant by age around 38.

The CDR3 runs 14 residues. V lost 5 bases and J lost 4, with 17 bases in between. Germline V lookup: CDR1 DFQATT, CDR2 SNEGSKA (reference sequence). Each donor gave about 9.3 milliliters of peripheral blood. A second PCR, run for about 6 to 11 cycles, used a sample-barcoded 5' primer plus a J-beta primer mix. Through a template-switch adaptor with 12 random nucleotides, each cDNA molecule received a tag. A single record per CDR3 protein comes from TCRdb applying MiXCR to the 5' RACE reads. The sample holds fewer than 2,000,000 distinct CDR3 sequences, roughly 32% seen once. Note on this clonotype: Its antigen is unidentified.

The chain employs TRBV20-1 and TRBJ1-1, with no clear D. Sequencing was performed on blood. The receptor was isolated from a woman aged 25 to 39 in good health. CDR3 DNA: TGCAGTGCTCAAACCCCCAGCCACGGCACTGAAGCTTTCTTT. It is translated as CSAQTPSHGTEAFF.